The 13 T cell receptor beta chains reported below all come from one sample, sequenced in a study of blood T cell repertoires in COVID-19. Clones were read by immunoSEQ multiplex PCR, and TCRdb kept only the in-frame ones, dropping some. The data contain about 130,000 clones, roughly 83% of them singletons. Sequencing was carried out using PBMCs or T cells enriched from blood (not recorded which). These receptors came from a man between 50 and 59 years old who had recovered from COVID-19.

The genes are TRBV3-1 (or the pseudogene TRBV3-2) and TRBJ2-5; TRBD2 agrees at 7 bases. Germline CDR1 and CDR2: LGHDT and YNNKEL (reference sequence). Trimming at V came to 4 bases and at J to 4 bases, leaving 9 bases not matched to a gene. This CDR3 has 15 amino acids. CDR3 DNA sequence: TGTGCCAGCAGCCGCCTTGGGGAGCGGGGAGAGACCCAGTACTTC. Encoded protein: CASSRLGERGETQYF.

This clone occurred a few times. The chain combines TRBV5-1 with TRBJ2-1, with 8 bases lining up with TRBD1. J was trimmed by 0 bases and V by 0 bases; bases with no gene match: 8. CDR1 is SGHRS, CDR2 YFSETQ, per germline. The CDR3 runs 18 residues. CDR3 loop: CASSLVQGARGSYNEQFF. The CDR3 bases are TGCGCCAGCAGCTTGGTTCAGGGGGCAAGGGGCTCCTACAATGAGCAGTTCTTC. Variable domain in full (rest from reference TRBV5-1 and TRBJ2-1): KAGVTQTPRYLIKTRGQQVTLSCSPISGHRSVSWYQQTPGQGLQFLFEYFSETQRNKGNFPGRFSGRQFSNSRSEMNVSTLELGDSALYLCASSLVQGARGSYNEQFFGPGTRLTVL.

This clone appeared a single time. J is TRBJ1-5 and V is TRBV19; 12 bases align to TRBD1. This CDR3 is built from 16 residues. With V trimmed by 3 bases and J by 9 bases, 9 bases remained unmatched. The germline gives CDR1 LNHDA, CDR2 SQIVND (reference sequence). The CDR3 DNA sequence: TGTGCCAGTAGTATTAGCGGGACAGGGGGCTTGGGGCCCCAGCATTTT. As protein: CASSISGTGGLGPQHF.

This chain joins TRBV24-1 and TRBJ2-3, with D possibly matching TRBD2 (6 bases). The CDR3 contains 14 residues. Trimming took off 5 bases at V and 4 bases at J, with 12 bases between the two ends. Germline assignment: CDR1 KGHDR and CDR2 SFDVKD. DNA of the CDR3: TGTGCCACCAGTGTAGGCGGGACCTCAGATACGCAGTATTTT. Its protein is CATSVGGTSDTQYF.

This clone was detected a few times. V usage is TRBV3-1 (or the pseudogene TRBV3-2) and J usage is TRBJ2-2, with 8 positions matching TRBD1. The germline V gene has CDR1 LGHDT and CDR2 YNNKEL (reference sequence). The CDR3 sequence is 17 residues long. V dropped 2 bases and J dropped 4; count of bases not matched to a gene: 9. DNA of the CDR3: TGTGCCAGCAGCCAAAAGCTCGGGACAGGATTCACCGGGGAGCTGTTTTTT. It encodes CASSQKLGTGFTGELFF.

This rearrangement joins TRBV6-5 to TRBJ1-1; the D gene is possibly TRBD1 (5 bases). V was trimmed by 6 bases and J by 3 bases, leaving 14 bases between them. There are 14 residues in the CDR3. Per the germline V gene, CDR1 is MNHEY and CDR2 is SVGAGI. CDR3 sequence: CASRPSWGDTEAFF. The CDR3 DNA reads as TGTGCCAGCAGACCCTCATGGGGGGACACTGAAGCTTTCTTT.

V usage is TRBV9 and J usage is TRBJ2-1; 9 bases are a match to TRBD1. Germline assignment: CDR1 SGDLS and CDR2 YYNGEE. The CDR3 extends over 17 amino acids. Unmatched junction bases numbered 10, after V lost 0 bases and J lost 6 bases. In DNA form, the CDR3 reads TGTGCCAGCAGCGTAGAGCTGAGGGGACAGGGCTCCAATGAGCAGTTCTTC. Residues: CASSVELRGQGSNEQFF.

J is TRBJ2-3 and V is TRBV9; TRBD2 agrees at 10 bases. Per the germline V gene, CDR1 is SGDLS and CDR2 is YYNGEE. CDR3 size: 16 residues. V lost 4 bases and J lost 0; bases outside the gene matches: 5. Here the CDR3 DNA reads TGTGCCAGCAGCTCCACTAGCGGGGCTAGCACAGATACGCAGTATTTT. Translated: CASSSTSGASTDTQYF. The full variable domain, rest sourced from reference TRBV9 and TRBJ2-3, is DSGVTQTPKHLITATGQRVTLRCSPRSGDLSVYWYQQSLDQGLQFLIQYYNGEERAKGNILERFSAQQFPDLHSELNLSSLELGDSALYFCASSSTSGASTDTQYFGPGTRLTVL.

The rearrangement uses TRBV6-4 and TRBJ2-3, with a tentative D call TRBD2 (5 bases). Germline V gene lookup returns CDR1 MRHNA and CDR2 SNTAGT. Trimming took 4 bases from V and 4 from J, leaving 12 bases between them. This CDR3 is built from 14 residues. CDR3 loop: CASSGTGGADTQYF. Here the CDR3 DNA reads TGTGCCAGCAGTGGGACTGGCGGAGCAGATACGCAGTATTTT.

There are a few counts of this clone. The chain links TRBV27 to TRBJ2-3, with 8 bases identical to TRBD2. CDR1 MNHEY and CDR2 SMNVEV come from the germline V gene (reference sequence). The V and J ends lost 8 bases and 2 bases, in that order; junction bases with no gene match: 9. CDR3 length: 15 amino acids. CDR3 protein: CASSGGGPATDTQYF. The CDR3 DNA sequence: TGTGCCAGCTCCGGGGGGGGGCCCGCCACAGATACGCAGTATTTT.

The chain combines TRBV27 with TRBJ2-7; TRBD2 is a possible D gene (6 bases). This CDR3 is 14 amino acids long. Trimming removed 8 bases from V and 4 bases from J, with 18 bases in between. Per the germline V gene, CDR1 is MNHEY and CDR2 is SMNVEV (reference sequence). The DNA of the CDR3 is TGTGCCAGCGGTCGCGGGAATCCGACGTACGAGCAGTACTTC. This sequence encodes CASGRGNPTYEQYF.

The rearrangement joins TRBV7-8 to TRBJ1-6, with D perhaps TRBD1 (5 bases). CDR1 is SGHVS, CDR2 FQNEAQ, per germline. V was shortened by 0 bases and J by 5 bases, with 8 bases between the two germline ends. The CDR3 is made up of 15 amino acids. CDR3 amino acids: CASSLAAGHNSPLHF. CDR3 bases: TGTGCCAGCAGCTTAGCGGCGGGGCATAATTCACCCCTCCACTTT.

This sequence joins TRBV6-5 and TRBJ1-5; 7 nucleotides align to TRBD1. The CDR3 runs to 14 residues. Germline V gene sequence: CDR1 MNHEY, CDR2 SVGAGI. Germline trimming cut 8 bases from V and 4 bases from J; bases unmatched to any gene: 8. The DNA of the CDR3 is TGTGCCAGCTCTCGGGACAGACCTAATCAGCCCCAGCATTTT. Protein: CASSRDRPNQPQHF.